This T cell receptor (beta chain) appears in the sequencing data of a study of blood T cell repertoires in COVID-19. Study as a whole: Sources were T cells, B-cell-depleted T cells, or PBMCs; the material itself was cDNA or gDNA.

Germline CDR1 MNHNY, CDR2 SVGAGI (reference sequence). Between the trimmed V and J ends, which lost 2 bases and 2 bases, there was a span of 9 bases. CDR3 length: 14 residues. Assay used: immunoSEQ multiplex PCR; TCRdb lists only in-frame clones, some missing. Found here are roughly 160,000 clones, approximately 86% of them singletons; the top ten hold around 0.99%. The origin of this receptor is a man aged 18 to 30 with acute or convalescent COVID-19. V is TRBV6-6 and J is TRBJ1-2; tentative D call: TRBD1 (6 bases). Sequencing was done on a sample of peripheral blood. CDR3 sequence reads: CASSYGTGNYGYTF. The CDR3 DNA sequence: TGTGCCAGCAGTTACGGAACAGGGAACTATGGCTACACCTTC.